This T cell receptor beta chain was documented in a study of CD8+CD57+ T cells in acquired aplastic anemia. Study details: Sorted CD4+ and CD8+ cell DNA averaged 3.2 ug.

General study results and limits: The number of CD8+ CDR3 sequences shared by patients and controls was about 27.

Per germline, CDR1 DFQATT and CDR2 SNEGSKA (reference sequence). The CDR3 runs to 14 residues. Between the trimmed V and J ends, which lost 4 bases and 6 bases, there was a span of 18 bases. This clonotype was found a few times. The antigen is unknown. Genomic DNA constituted the template upon which TCR beta VDJ and CDR3 profiling was performed. TCRdb redid the calling of the reads with MiXCR, one entry per CDR3 protein. This table holds roughly 40,000 distinct CDR3 sequences, 68% found once. This chain links TRBV20-1 with TRBJ2-5; D assignment may be TRBD1 or TRBD2 (6 bases each). The receptor was isolated from a human donor in good health, serving as a control. The sample consisted of sorted CD4+, CD8+, or CD8+CD57+ T cells (not recorded which) from PBMCs. The CDR3 region has the DNA TGCAGTGCTATCGGGGGCAGAGCCATGAAGACCCAGTACTTC. Protein product: CSAIGGRAMKTQYF.